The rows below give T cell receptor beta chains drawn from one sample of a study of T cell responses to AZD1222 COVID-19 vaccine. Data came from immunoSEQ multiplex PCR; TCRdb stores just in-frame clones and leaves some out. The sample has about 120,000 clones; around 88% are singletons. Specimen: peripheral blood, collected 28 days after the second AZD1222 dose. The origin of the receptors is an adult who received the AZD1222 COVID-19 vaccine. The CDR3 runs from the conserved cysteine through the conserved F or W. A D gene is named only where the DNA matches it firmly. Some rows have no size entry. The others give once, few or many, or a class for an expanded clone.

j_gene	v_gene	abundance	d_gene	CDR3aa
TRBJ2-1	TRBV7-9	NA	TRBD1	CASSPWQGATNEQFF
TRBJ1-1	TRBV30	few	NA	CAWSRTMNTEAFF
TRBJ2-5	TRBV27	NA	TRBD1	CASSLSRGRETQYF
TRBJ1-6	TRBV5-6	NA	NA	CASSSPGGNSPLHF
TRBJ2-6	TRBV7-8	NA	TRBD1	CASSRGGRGRSGANVLTF
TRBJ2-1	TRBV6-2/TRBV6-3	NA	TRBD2	CASSFFSPTSGSSYNEQFF
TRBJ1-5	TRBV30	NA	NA	CAWSQGSIPQHF
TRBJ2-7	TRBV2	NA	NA	CASSQGYEQYF
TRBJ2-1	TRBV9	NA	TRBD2	CASSVGTSGRYEQFF
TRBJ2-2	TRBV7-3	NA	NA	CASSPRAGELFF
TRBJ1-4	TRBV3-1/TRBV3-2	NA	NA	CASSSRRGIEKLFF
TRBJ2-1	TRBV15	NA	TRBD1	CATSGTAQFF
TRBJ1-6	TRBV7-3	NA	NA	CASSDQGRSSPLHF
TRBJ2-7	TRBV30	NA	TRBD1	CAWSVGTGLLEQYF
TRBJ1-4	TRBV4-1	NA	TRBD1	CASSQRQGLHLFF
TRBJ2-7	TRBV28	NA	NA	CASSSGAIDTYEQYF
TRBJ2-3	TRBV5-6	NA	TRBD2	CASSLDVGLAGSTDTQYF